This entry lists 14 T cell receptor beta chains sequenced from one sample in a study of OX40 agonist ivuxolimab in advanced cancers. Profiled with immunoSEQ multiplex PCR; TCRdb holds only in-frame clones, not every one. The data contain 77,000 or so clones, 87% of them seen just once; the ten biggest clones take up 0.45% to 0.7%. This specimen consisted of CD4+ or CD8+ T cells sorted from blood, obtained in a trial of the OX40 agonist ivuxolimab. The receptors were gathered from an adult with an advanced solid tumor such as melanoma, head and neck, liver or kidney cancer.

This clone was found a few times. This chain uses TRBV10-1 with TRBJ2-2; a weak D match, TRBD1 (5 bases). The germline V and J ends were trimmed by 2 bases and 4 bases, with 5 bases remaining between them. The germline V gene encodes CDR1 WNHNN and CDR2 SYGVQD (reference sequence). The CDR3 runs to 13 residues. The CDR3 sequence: CASSERGTGELFF. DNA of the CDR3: TGCGCCAGCAGTGAGAGGGGCACCGGGGAGCTGTTTTTT.

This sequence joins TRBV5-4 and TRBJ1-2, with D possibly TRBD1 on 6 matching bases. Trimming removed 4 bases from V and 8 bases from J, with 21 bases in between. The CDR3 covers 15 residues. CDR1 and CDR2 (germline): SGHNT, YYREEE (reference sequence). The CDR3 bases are TGTGCCAGCAGCGTGGATCCGGGGGCCACAGGCGGCTACACCTTC. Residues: CASSVDPGATGGYTF. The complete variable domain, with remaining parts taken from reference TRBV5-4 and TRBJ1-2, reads ETGVTQSPTHLIKTRGQQVTLRCSSQSGHNTVSWYQQALGQGPQFIFQYYREEENGRGNFPPRFSGLQFPNYSSELNVNALELDDSALYLCASSVDPGATGGYTFGSGTRLTVV.

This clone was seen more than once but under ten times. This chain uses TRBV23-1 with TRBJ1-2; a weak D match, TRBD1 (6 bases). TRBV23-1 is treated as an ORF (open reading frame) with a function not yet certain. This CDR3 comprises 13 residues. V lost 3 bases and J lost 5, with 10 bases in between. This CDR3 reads CASSQYQGYGYTF. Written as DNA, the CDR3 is TGCGCCAGCAGTCAGTACCAGGGGTATGGCTACACCTTC.

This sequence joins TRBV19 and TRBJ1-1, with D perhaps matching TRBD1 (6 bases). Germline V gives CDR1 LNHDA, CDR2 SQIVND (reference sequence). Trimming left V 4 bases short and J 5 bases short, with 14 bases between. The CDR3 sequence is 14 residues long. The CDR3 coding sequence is TGTGCCAGTAGTACCACAGGGTCGAGGACTGAAGCTTTCTTT. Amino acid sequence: CASSTTGSRTEAFF.

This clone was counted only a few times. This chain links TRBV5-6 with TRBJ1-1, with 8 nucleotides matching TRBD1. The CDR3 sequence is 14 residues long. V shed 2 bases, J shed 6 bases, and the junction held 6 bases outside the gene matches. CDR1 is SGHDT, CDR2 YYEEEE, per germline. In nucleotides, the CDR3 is TGTGCCAGCAGCTTATTCGACAGGGGAGCTGAAGCTTTCTTT. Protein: CASSLFDRGAEAFF. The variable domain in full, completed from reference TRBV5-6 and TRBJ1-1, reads DAGVTQSPTHLIKTRGQQVTLRCSPKSGHDTVSWYQQALGQGPQFIFQYYEEEERQRGNFPDRFSGHQFPNYSSELNVNALLLGDSALYLCASSLFDRGAEAFFGQGTRLTVV.

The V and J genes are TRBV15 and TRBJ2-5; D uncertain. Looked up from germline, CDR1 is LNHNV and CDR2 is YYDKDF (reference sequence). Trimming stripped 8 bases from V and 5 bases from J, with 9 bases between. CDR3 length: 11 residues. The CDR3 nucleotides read TGTGCCACCGGGATGGGTGAGACCCAGTACTTC. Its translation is CATGMGETQYF.

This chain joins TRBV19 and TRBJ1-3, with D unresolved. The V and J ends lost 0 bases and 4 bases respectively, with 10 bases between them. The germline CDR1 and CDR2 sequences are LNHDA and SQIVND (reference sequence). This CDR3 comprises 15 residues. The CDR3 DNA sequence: TGTGCCAGTAGTATAGATCGGGCAGAAGGAAACACCATATATTTT. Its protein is CASSIDRAEGNTIYF. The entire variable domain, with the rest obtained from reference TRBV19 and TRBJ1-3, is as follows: DGGITQSPKYLFRKEGQNVTLSCEQNLNHDAMYWYRQDPGQGLRLIYYSQIVNDFQKGDIAEGYSVSREKKESFPLTVTSAQKNPTAFYLCASSIDRAEGNTIYFGEGSWLTVV.

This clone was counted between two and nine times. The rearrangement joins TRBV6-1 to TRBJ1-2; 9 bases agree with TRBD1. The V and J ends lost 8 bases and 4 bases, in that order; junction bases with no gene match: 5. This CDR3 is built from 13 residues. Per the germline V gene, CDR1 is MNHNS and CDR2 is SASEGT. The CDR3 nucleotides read TGTGCCAGCGATAGGACAGGGGCCTATGGCTACACCTTC. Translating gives CASDRTGAYGYTF.

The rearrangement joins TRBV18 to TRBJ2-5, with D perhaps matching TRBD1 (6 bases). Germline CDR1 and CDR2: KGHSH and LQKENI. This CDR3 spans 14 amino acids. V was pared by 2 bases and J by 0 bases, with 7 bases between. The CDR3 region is CASSPTGNQETQYF. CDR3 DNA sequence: TGTGCCAGCTCACCAACAGGGAACCAAGAGACCCAGTACTTC.

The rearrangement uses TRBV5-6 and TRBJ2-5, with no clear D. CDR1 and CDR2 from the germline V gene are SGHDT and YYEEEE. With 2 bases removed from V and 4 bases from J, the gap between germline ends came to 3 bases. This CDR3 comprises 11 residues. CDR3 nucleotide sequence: TGTGCCAGCAGCTTCGGAGAGACCCAGTACTTC. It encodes CASSFGETQYF.

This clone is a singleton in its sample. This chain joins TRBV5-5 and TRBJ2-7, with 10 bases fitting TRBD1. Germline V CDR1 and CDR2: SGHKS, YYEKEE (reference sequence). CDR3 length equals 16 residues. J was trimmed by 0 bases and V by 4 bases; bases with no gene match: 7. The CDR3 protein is CASSPRQGATSYEQYF. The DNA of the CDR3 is TGTGCCAGCAGCCCTCGACAGGGGGCTACCTCCTACGAGCAGTACTTC.

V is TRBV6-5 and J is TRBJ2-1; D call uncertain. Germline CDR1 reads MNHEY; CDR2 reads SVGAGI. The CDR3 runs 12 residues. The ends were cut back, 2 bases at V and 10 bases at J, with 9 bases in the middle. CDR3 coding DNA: TGTGCCAGCAGTTACAATCGACGGGAGCAGTTCTTC. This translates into CASSYNRREQFF.

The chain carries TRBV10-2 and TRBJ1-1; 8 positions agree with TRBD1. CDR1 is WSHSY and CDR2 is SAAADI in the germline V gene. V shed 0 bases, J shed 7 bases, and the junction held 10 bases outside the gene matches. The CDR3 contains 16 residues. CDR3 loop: CASSESGRTGGVEAFF. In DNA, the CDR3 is TGCGCCAGCAGTGAGTCGGGTCGCACAGGGGGAGTTGAAGCTTTCTTT.

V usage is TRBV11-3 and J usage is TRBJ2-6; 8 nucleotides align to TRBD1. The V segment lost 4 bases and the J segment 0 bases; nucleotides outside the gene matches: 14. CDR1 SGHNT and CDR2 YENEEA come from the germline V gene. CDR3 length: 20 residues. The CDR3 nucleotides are TGTGCCAGCAGCTCCCCCGTGGACAGGGTAGCTCTCTCTGGGGCCAACGTCCTGACTTTC. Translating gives CASSSPVDRVALSGANVLTF.